One and the same sample provided the 17 T cell receptor beta chains below, sequenced in a study of T cells after yellow fever vaccination. MiXCR, run by TCRdb on the 5' RACE reads, gives a single entry per CDR3 protein. The sample consists of 450,000 to 650,000 distinct CDR3 sequences, just over 20% of them appearing once. The sequenced sample was PBMCs, obtained approximately 20 days after the first yellow fever vaccination. The origin of the receptors is a man younger than 35 who received the YFV17D yellow fever vaccine.

The chain is built from TRBV7-2 and TRBJ1-4; TRBD1 agrees at 8 bases. In germline, CDR1 is SGHTA, CDR2 FQGNSA. The CDR3 totals 16 residues. J was trimmed by 11 bases and V by 2 bases; bases with no gene match: 13. This chain's CDR3 is CASSLTSGTGVFKLFF. In nucleotides, the CDR3 is TGTGCCAGCAGCTTAACTTCCGGGACAGGAGTGTTCAAACTGTTTTTT.

The chain carries TRBV4-1 and TRBJ1-5; D ambiguous. Trimming removed 4 bases from V and 0 bases from J, with 22 bases in between. This CDR3 has 19 amino acids. Per the germline V gene, CDR1 is MGHRA and CDR2 is YSYEKL. CDR3 DNA sequence: TGCGCCAGCAGCCTCCTGTACAGTAGTAGCCAGTATAGCAATCAGCCCCAGCATTTT. It translates to CASSLLYSSSQYSNQPQHF.

The chain employs TRBV5-1 and TRBJ2-7; TRBD1 matches at 7 bases. V dropped 1 base and J dropped 4; count of bases not matched to a gene: 8. The germline CDR1 and CDR2 sequences are SGHRS and YFSETQ. CDR3 length equals 15 residues. CDR3 region: CASSLQGEGVYEQYF. The CDR3 bases are TGCGCCAGCAGCTTGCAGGGGGAAGGCGTGTACGAGCAGTACTTC.

The chain uses TRBV7-9 and TRBJ2-7; either TRBD1 or TRBD2 may supply D (6 bases each). CDR1 and CDR2 (germline): SEHNR, FQNEAQ (reference sequence). Trimming pared 7 bases from V and 5 bases from J, leaving 18 bases between. The CDR3 spans 14 residues. This CDR3 reads CASTLSGAQNEQYV. The CDR3 region has the DNA TGTGCCAGCACCCTTTCGGGGGCGCAGAACGAGCAGTACGTC.

This clonotype has only a few counts. The chain is built from TRBV4-2 and TRBJ1-2; D is perhaps TRBD1 (5 bases). The germline V gene has CDR1 LGHNA and CDR2 YNFKEQ. The CDR3 is 15 amino acids. Trimming cost V 2 bases and J 8 bases, with 18 bases left between them. CDR3: CASSQQGEVVWGYTF. The CDR3 bases are TGTGCCAGCAGCCAACAAGGGGAGGTCGTTTGGGGCTACACCTTC.

This clonotype was observed a handful of times. The chain employs TRBV7-2 and TRBJ2-7; the D is unclear. Germline loops: CDR1 SGHTA, CDR2 FQGNSA. The CDR3 length is 15 residues. V lost 1 base, J lost 5 bases, and 15 bases lay in between. This CDR3 is CASSLGSGPWNEQYV. CDR3 nucleotides: TGTGCCAGCAGCTTAGGGTCGGGCCCTTGGAACGAGCAGTACGTC.

This clonotype was observed a handful of times. This chain joins TRBV20-1 and TRBJ2-7, with D tentatively TRBD1 or TRBD2 (5 bases each). The V end lost 3 bases, the J end lost 6 bases, and 15 bases lay between the germline ends. The CDR3 spans 13 residues. CDR1 and CDR2 from the germline V gene are DFQATT and SNEGSKA (reference sequence). The CDR3 sequence: CSASRDGIGEQYF. In nucleotides, the CDR3 is TGCAGTGCTAGTAGGGACGGCATTGGCGAGCAGTACTTC.

This clonotype was observed a handful of times. The rearrangement links TRBV6-5 to TRBJ2-1, with 13 bases identical to TRBD2. The V gene end was trimmed by 2 bases and the J gene end by 2 bases; junction bases not matched to a gene: 3. Germline CDR1 MNHEY, CDR2 SVGAGI. The CDR3 is made up of 17 amino acids. The CDR3 coding sequence is TGTGCCAGCAGTTACGTAGGGACTAGCGGGGCCTACAATGAGCAGTTCTTC. Protein sequence: CASSYVGTSGAYNEQFF.

The V gene is TRBV6-5, the J gene TRBJ1-2; tentative D call: TRBD1 (6 bases). Per the germline V gene, CDR1 is MNHEY and CDR2 is SVGAGI. The CDR3 has 16 amino acids. V shed 0 bases and J shed 1 base, with 12 bases lying between them. As DNA, the CDR3 is TGTGCCAGCAGTTACTCGGGGGCCTCCGTTAACTATGGCTACACCTTC. It specifies CASSYSGASVNYGYTF.

This clonotype was seen a handful of times. The rearrangement joins TRBV12-5 to TRBJ2-2; D possibly corresponds to TRBD1 (6 bases). Germline V lookup: CDR1 LGHNT, CDR2 FRNRAP. The CDR3 is 14 amino acids. V was pared by 6 bases and J by 7 bases, with 15 bases between. The CDR3: CASGFTGMGGELFF. The CDR3 coding sequence is TGTGCTAGTGGATTTACAGGGATGGGCGGGGAGCTGTTTTTT.

The rearrangement uses TRBV7-9 and TRBJ2-5, with D possibly being TRBD1 or TRBD2 (5 bases each). Per germline, CDR1 SEHNR and CDR2 FQNEAQ (reference sequence). V shed 5 bases and J shed 5 bases, with 12 bases lying between them. This CDR3 is 13 amino acids long. CDR3 nucleotides: TGTGCCAGCAGCAAAAGGGACGAGGAGACCCAGTACTTC. This codes for CASSKRDEETQYF.

This clonotype was seen more than once but under ten times. The J gene is TRBJ1-4, the V gene TRBV7-9; a weak D match, TRBD1 (6 bases). The germline CDR1 and CDR2 sequences are SEHNR and FQNEAQ (reference sequence). CDR3 length: 13 amino acids. Trimming took 7 bases from V and 8 from J, leaving 14 bases between them. The CDR3 nucleotides are TGTGCCAGCACCACAGGGACTGGAGAAAAACTGTTTTTT. Its protein product is CASTTGTGEKLFF.

This clonotype showed up many times. This chain joins TRBV11-2 and TRBJ1-2, with 7 positions matching TRBD1. J gave up 3 bases and V 5 bases, and 9 bases lay outside the gene matches. This CDR3 spans 15 amino acids. Germline V gene data show CDR1 as SGHAT and CDR2 as FQNNGV. As DNA, the CDR3 is TGTGCCAGCAGCAACCCCCGGACAGGCGACTATGGCTACACCTTC. It codes for CASSNPRTGDYGYTF.

This clonotype was picked up a small number of times. The chain recombines TRBV4-1 with TRBJ1-1, with a tentative D call TRBD1 (5 bases). The V and J ends lost 2 bases and 8 bases respectively, with 12 bases between them. Germline CDR1 MGHRA, CDR2 YSYEKL. CDR3 length equals 13 residues. CDR3 sequence reads: CASSQTAGLEAFF. CDR3 coding DNA: TGCGCCAGCAGCCAAACCGCAGGGTTAGAAGCTTTCTTT.

This chain links TRBV24-1 with TRBJ1-1; possibly TRBD1 for D (5 bases). Trimming stripped 2 bases from V and 0 bases from J, with 9 bases between. Germline V gene lookup returns CDR1 KGHDR and CDR2 SFDVKD. CDR3 length: 15 amino acids. The CDR3 DNA follows: TGTGCCACCAGTGATTCGACAGCCATGAACACTGAAGCTTTCTTT. It translates to CATSDSTAMNTEAFF.

This clonotype occurred a few times. The rearrangement joins TRBV12-3 or TRBV12-4 to TRBJ1-4; possible D gene TRBD1, 5 bases. This CDR3 has 14 residues. V dropped 6 bases and J dropped 4 bases, with 12 bases sitting between them. Written as DNA, the CDR3 is TGTGCCAGCAGCCACCGACAGAGTAATGAAAAACTGTTTTTT. Its translation: CASSHRQSNEKLFF.

This clonotype has at least ten counts. This chain connects TRBV7-2 to TRBJ2-5; D may correspond to TRBD1 or TRBD2 (5 bases each). The CDR3 extends over 16 amino acids. Between the trimmed V and J ends, which lost 1 base and 3 bases, there was a span of 15 bases. CDR1 and CDR2 (germline): SGHTA, FQGNSA. CDR3 nucleotide sequence: TGTGCCAGCAGCTTAGGGGACGTAGGGTGGAAAGAGACCCAGTACTTC. Translation gives CASSLGDVGWKETQYF.